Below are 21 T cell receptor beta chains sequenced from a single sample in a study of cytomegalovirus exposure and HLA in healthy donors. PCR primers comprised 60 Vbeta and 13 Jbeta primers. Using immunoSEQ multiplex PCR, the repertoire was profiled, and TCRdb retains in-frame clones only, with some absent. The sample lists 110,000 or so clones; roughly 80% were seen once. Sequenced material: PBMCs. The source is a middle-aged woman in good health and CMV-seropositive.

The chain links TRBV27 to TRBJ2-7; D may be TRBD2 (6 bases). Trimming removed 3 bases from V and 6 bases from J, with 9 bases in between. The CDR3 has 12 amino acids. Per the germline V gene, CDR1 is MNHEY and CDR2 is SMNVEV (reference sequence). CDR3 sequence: CASSFYGGEQYF. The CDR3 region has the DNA TGTGCCAGCAGTTTTTACGGGGGCGAGCAGTACTTC.

The chain's CDR3 is CASIPSGQGAGRNRQPQHF. The CDR3 DNA sequence: TGTGCCAGTATTCCATCCGGACAGGGGGCTGGTAGGAATCGTCAGCCCCAGCATTTT. V gene TRBV19 combines with J gene TRBJ1-5, with TRBD1 matching 11 bases. Trimming took 7 bases from V and 6 from J; bases not matched to a gene: 20. The germline V gene has CDR1 LNHDA and CDR2 SQIVND (reference sequence). The CDR3 is made up of 19 amino acids. Combining the CDR3 with reference TRBV19 and TRBJ1-5 gives the whole variable domain DGGITQSPKYLFRKEGQNVTLSCEQNLNHDAMYWYRQDPGQGLRLIYYSQIVNDFQKGDIAEGYSVSREKKESFPLTVTSAQKNPTAFYLCASIPSGQGAGRNRQPQHFGDGTRLSIL.

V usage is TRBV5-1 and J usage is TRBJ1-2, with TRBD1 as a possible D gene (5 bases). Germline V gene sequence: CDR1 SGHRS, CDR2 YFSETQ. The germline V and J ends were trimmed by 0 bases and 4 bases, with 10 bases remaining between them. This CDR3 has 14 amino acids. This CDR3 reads CASSLGQTSYGYTF. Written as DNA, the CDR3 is TGCGCCAGCAGCTTGGGACAGACATCCTATGGCTACACCTTC. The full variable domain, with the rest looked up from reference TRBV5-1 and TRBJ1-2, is KAGVTQTPRYLIKTRGQQVTLSCSPISGHRSVSWYQQTPGQGLQFLFEYFSETQRNKGNFPGRFSGRQFSNSRSEMNVSTLELGDSALYLCASSLGQTSYGYTFGSGTRLTVV.

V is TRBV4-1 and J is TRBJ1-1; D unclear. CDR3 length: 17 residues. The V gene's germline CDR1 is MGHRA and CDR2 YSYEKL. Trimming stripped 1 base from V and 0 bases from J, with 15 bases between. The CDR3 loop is CASSQGALPRMNTEAFF. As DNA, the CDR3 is TGCGCCAGCAGCCAAGGAGCGCTCCCGCGCATGAACACTGAAGCTTTCTTT.

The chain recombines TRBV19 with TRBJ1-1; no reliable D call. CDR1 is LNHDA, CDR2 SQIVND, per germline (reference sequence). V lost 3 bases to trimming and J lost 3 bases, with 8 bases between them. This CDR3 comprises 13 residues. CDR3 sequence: CASSMEGDTEAFF. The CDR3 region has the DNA TGTGCCAGTAGTATGGAGGGTGACACTGAAGCTTTCTTT. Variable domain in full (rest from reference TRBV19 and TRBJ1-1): DGGITQSPKYLFRKEGQNVTLSCEQNLNHDAMYWYRQDPGQGLRLIYYSQIVNDFQKGDIAEGYSVSREKKESFPLTVTSAQKNPTAFYLCASSMEGDTEAFFGQGTRLTVV.

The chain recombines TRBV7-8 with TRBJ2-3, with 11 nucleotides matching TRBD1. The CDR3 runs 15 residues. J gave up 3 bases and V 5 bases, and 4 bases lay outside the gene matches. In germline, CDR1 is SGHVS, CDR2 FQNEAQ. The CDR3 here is CASSRDRGRTDTQYF. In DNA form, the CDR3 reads TGTGCCAGCAGCAGGGACAGGGGGAGGACAGATACGCAGTATTTT.

CDR3 DNA sequence: TGTGCCAGCAGTCAGATGAGACAGGTGCAGTACTTC. Its translation: CASSQMRQVQYF. This chain joins TRBV6-5 and TRBJ2-7, with a tentative D call TRBD1 (6 bases). The ends were cut back, 5 bases at V and 9 bases at J, with 14 bases in the middle. The CDR3 is made up of 12 amino acids. Germline V gene data show CDR1 as MNHEY and CDR2 as SVGAGI.

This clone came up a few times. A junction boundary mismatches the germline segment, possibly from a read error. This CDR3 reads CASSLGSSGTDTQYF. In DNA form, the CDR3 reads TGTGCTAGCAGCTTAGGTTCTAGCGGGACAGATACGCAGTATTTT. J is TRBJ2-3 and V is TRBV7-7; 8 bases fit TRBD2. The CDR3 runs to 15 residues. CDR1 is SSHAT and CDR2 is FNYEAQ in the germline V gene (reference sequence).

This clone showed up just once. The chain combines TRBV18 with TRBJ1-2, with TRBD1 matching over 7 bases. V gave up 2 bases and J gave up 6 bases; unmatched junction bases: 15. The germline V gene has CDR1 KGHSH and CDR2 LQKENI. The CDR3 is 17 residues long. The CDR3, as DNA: TGTGCCAGCTCACCAAAAAACAGACAGGGAGGATCCAATGGCTACACCTTC. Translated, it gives CASSPKNRQGGSNGYTF.

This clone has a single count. CDR3 residues: CASSRGLAGGNEQFF. In nucleotides, the CDR3 is TGCGCCAGCAGTCGAGGACTAGCGGGGGGCAATGAGCAGTTCTTC. The chain links TRBV5-1 to TRBJ2-1, with TRBD2 matching over 14 bases. The trim removed 5 bases at V and 6 bases at J, leaving 4 bases unmatched. This CDR3 has 15 amino acids. Germline CDR1 SGHRS, CDR2 YFSETQ.

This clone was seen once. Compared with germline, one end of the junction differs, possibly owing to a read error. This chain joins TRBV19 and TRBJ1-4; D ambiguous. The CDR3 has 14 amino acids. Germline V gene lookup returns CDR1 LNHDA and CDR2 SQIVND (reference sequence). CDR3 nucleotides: TGTGCCAGTAGGTCCCGTGCAACTAATAAAAAACTGTTTTTT. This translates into CASRSRATNKKLFF.

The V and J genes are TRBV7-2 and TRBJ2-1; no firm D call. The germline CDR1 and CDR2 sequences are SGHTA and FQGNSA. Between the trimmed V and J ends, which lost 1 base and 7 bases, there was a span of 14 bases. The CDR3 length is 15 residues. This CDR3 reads CASSLEQASGNEQFF. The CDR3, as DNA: TGTGCCAGCAGCTTAGAGCAGGCGAGTGGGAATGAGCAGTTCTTC.

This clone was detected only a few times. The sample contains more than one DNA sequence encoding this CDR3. The CDR3 DNA follows: TGCGCCAGCAGCTTGGTTTCGGGGAGCTCCTACGAGCAGTACTTC. Protein product: CASSLVSGSSYEQYF. The chain joins TRBV5-1 to TRBJ2-7, with TRBD2 as a possible D gene (5 bases). The CDR3 has 15 residues. Germline lookup yields CDR1 SGHRS and CDR2 YFSETQ. Trimming cost V 0 bases and J 0 bases, with 10 bases left between them. The whole variable domain, remainder taken from reference TRBV5-1 and TRBJ2-7, is KAGVTQTPRYLIKTRGQQVTLSCSPISGHRSVSWYQQTPGQGLQFLFEYFSETQRNKGNFPGRFSGRQFSNSRSEMNVSTLELGDSALYLCASSLVSGSSYEQYFGPGTRLTVT.

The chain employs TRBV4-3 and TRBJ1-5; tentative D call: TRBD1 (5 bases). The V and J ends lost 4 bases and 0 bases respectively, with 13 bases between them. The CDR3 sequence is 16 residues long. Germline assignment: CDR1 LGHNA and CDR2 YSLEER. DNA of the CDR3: TGCGCCAGCAGCCCCCTGGCGGGGGGTAGCAATCAGCCCCAGCATTTT. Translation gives CASSPLAGGSNQPQHF.

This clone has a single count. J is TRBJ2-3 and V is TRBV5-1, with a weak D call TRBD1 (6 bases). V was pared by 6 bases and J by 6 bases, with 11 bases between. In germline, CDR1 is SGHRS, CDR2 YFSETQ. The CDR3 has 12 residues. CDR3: CASKDSWDTQYF. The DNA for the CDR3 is TGCGCCAGCAAGGACAGTTGGGATACGCAGTATTTT. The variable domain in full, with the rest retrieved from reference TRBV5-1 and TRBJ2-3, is KAGVTQTPRYLIKTRGQQVTLSCSPISGHRSVSWYQQTPGQGLQFLFEYFSETQRNKGNFPGRFSGRQFSNSRSEMNVSTLELGDSALYLCASKDSWDTQYFGPGTRLTVL.

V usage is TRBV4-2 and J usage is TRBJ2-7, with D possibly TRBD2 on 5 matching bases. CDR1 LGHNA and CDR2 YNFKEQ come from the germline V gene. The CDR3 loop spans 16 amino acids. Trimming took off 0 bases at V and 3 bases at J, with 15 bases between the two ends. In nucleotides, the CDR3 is TGTGCCAGCAGCCAAGATTCGGCTAGCTCAGACTACGAGCAGTACTTC. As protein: CASSQDSASSDYEQYF.

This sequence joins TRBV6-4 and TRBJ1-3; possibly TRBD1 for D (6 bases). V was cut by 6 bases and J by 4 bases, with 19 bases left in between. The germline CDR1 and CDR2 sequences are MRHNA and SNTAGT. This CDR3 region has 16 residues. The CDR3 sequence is CASREGEGLRGNTIYF. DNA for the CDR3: TGTGCCAGCAGGGAGGGGGAGGGGCTGAGAGGAAACACCATATATTTT.

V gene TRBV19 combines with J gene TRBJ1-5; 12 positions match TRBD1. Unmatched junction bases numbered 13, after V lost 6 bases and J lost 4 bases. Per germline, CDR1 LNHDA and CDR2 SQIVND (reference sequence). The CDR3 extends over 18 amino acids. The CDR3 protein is CASSNSRDRGRGNQPQHF. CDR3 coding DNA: TGTGCCAGTAGCAACAGCCGGGACAGGGGGCGGGGGAATCAGCCCCAGCATTTT.

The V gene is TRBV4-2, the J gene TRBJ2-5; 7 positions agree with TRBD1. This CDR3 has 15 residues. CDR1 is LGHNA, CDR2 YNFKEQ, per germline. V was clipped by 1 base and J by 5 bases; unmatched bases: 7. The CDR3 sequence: CASSQVLGGEETQYF. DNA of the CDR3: TGTGCCAGCAGCCAAGTACTAGGGGGCGAGGAGACCCAGTACTTC.

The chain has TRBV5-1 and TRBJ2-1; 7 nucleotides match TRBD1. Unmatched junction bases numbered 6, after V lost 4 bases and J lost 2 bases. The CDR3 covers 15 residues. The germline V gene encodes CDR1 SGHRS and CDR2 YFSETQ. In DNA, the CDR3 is TGCGCCAGCAGCCCAACGGGACAGACCTACAATGAGCAGTTCTTC. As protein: CASSPTGQTYNEQFF. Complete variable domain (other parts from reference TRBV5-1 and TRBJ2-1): KAGVTQTPRYLIKTRGQQVTLSCSPISGHRSVSWYQQTPGQGLQFLFEYFSETQRNKGNFPGRFSGRQFSNSRSEMNVSTLELGDSALYLCASSPTGQTYNEQFFGPGTRLTVL.

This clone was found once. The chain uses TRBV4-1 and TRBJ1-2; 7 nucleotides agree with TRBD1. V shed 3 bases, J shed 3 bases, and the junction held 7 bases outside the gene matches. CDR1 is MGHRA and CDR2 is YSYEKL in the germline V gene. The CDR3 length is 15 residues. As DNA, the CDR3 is TGCGCCAGCAGCCAGCTCGACAGGGCCGACTATGGCTACACCTTC. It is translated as CASSQLDRADYGYTF.